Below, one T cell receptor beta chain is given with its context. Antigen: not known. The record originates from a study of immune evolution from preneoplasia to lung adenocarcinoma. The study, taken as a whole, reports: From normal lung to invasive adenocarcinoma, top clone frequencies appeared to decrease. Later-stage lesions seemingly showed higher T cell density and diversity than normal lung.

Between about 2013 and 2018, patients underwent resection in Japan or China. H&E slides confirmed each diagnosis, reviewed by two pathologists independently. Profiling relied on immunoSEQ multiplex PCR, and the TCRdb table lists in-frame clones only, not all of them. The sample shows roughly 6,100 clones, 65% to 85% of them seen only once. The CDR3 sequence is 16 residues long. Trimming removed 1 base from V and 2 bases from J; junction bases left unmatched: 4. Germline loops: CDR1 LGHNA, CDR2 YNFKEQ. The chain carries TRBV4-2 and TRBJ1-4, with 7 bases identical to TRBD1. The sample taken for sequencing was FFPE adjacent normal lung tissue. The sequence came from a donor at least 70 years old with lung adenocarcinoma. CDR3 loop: CASSQGPGQTNEKLFF. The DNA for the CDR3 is TGTGCCAGCAGCCAAGGACCGGGACAGACTAATGAAAAACTGTTTTTT.